The entry that follows covers one T cell receptor beta chain sequence. The antigen is undetermined. The data belong to a study of CD8+CD57+ T cells in acquired aplastic anemia. About the research overall: CD4+ and CD8+ cells, once sorted, gave DNA averaging around 3.4 ug. Healthy donors had, on average, around 10 million reads for their CD4+ cells. General observations from the study: Patients and healthy controls showed no significant CD8+ Simpson's diversity difference. Overlap between patients and controls comprised about 28 CD8+ CDR3 sequences.

Trimming removed 0 bases from V and 7 bases from J, with 11 bases in between. Per the germline V gene, CDR1 is SGHRS and CDR2 is YFSETQ. The CDR3 has 14 amino acids. Genomic DNA templated the TCR beta VDJ and CDR3 profiling. TCRdb re-derived calls from the reads in MiXCR, one entry per CDR3 protein. Of roughly 51,000 distinct CDR3 sequences listed, about three quarters are singletons. The chain uses TRBV5-1 and TRBJ2-1, with TRBD1 as a possible D gene (6 bases). The sequenced sample consisted of sorted CD4+, CD8+, or CD8+CD57+ T cells (not recorded which) from PBMCs. This clonotype was obtained from a human donor in good health, serving as a control. The CDR3, as DNA: TGCGCCAGCAGCTTGGTGCCAGGGGAGAATGAGCAGTTCTTC. Protein product: CASSLVPGENEQFF.